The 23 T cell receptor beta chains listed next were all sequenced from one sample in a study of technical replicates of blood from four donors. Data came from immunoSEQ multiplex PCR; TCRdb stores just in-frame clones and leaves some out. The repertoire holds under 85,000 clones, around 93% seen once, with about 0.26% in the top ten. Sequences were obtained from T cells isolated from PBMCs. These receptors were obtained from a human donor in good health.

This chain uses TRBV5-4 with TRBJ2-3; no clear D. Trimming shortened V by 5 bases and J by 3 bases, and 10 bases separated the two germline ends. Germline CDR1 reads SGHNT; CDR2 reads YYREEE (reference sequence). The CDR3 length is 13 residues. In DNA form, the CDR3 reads TGTGCCAGCAGGGGCAGCTTAACAGATACGCAGTATTTT. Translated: CASRGSLTDTQYF.

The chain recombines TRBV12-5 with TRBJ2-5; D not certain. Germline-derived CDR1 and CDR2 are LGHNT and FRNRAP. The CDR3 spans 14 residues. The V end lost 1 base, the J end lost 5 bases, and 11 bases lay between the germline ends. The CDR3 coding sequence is TGTGCTAGTGGTTTGGCTACGGGTCCGGAGACCCAGTACTTC. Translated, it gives CASGLATGPETQYF. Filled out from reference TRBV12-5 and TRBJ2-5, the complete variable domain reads DARVTQTPRHKVTEMGQEVTMRCQPILGHNTVFWYRQTMMQGLELLAYFRNRAPLDDSGMPKDRFSAEMPDATLATLKIQPSEPRDSAVYFCASGLATGPETQYFGPGTRLLVL.

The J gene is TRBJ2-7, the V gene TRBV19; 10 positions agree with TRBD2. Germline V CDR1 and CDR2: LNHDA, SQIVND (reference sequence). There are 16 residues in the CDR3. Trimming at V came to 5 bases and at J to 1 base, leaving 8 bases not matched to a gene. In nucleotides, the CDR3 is TGTGCCAGTAGTGAATCCGGGACTAGCGCGTCCTACGAGCAGTACTTC. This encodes CASSESGTSASYEQYF.

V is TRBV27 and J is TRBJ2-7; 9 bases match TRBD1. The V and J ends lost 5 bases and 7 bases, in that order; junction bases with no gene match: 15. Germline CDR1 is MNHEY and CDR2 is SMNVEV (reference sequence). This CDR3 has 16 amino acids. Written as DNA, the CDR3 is TGTGCCAGCAGTCCAATCGGGACAGGGAAAGTTGAAGAGCAGTACTTC. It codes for CASSPIGTGKVEEQYF.

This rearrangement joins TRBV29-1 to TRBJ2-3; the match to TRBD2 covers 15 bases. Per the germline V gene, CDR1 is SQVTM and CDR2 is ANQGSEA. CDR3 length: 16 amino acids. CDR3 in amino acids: CSTRTSGRAGTDTQYF. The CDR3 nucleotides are TGCAGTACCCGGACTAGCGGGAGGGCAGGGACAGATACGCAGTATTTT.

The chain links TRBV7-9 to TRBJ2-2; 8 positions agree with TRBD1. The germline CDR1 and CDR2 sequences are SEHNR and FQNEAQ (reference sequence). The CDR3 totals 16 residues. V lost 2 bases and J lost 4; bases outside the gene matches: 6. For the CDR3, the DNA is TGTGCCAGCAGCTTAAGGGTGACAGGGGTCACCGGGGAGCTGTTTTTT. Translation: CASSLRVTGVTGELFF.

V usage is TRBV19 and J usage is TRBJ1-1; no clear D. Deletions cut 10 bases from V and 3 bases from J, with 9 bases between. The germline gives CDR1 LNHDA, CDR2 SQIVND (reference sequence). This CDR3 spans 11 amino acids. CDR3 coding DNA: TGTGCCACCTCCGCAGACACTGAAGCTTTCTTT. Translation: CATSADTEAFF. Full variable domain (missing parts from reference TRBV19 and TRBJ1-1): DGGITQSPKYLFRKEGQNVTLSCEQNLNHDAMYWYRQDPGQGLRLIYYSQIVNDFQKGDIAEGYSVSREKKESFPLTVTSAQKNPTAFYLCATSADTEAFFGQGTRLTVV.

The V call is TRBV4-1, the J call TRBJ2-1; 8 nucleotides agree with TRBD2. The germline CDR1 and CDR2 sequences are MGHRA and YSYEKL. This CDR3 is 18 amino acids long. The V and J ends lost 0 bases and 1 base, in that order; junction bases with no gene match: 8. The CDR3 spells CASSQEAPSGRSYNEQFF. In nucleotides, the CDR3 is TGCGCCAGCAGCCAAGAAGCCCCGAGCGGGAGATCCTACAATGAGCAGTTCTTC.

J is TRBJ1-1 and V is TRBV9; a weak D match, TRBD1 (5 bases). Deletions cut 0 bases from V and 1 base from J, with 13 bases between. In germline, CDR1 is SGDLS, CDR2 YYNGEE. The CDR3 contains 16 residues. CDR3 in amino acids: CASSVGHGGENTEAFF. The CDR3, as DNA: TGTGCCAGCAGCGTAGGTCACGGGGGGGAGAACACTGAAGCTTTCTTT.

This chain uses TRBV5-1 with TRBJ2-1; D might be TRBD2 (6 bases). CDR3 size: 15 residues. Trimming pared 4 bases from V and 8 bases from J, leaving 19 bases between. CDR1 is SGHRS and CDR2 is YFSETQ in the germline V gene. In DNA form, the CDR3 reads TGCGCCAGCAGCCCGGGGACTCTGGAGGGCCATGAGCAGTTCTTC. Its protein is CASSPGTLEGHEQFF.

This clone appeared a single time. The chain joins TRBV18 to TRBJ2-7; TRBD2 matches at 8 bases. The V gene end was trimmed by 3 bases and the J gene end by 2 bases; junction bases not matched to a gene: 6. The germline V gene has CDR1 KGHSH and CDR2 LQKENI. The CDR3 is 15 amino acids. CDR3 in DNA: TGTGCCAGCTCACCGGGGACGGGAGGGCCCTACGAGCAGTACTTC. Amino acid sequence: CASSPGTGGPYEQYF.

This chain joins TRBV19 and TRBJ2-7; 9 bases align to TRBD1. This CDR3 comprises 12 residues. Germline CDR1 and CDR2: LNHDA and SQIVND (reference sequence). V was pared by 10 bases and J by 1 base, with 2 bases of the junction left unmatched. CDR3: CATGTGSYEQYF. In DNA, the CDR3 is TGTGCCACAGGGACAGGGTCCTACGAGCAGTACTTC.

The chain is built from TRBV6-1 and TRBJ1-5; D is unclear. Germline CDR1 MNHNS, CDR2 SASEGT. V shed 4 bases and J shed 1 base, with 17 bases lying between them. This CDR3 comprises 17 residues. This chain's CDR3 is CASSGPRSGFSNQPQHF. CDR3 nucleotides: TGTGCCAGCAGTGGCCCGCGGAGCGGGTTCAGCAATCAGCCCCAGCATTTT.

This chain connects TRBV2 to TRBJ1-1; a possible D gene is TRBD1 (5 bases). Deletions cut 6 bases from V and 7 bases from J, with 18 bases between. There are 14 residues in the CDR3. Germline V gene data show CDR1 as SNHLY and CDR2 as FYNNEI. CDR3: CASRGDGWEGEAFF. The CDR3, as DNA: TGTGCCAGCAGGGGGGACGGTTGGGAGGGTGAAGCTTTCTTT.

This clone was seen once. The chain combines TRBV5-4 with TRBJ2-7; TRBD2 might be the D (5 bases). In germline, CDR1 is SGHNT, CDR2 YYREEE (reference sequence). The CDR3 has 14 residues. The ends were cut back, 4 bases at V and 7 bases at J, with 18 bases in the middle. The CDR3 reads CASSPDGEKGEQYF. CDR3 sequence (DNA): TGTGCCAGCAGCCCCGACGGGGAAAAGGGTGAGCAGTACTTC.

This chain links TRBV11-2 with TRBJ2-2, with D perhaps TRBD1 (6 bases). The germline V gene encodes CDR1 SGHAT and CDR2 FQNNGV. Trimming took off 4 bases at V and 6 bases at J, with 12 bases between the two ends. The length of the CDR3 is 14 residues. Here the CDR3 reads CASSSLQGSGELFF. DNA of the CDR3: TGTGCCAGCAGCTCCCTACAGGGCTCCGGGGAGCTGTTTTTT.

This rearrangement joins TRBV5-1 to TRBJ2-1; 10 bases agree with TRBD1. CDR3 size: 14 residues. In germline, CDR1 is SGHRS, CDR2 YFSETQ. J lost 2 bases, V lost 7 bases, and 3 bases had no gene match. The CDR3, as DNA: TGCGCCAGCCGCGGACAGGGGGCCTACAATGAGCAGTTCTTC. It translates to CASRGQGAYNEQFF.

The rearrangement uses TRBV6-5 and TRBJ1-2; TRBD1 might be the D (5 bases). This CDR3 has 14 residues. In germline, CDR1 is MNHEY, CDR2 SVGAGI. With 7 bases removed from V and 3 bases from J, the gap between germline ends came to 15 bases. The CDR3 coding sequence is TGTGCCAGCACCCCTGGTCCGGGGGACTATGGCTACACCTTC. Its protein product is CASTPGPGDYGYTF.

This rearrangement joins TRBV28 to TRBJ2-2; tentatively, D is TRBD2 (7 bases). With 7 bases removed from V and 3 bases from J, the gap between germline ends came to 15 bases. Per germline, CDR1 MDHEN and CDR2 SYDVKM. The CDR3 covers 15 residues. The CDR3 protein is CASKGGELDTGELFF. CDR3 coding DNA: TGTGCCAGCAAAGGGGGGGAGTTGGACACCGGGGAGCTGTTTTTT.

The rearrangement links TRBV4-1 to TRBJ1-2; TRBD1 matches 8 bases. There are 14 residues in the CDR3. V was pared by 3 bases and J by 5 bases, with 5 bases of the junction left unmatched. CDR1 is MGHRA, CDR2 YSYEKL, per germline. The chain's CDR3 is CASSQERQGYGYTF. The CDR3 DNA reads TGCGCCAGCAGCCAGGAAAGACAGGGGTATGGCTACACCTTC.

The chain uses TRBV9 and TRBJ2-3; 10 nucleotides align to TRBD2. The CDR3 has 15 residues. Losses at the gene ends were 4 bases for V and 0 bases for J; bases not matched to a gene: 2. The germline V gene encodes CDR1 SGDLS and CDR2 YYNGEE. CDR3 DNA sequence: TGTGCCAGCAGCCTGACTAGCGGGAGCACAGATACGCAGTATTTT. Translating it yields CASSLTSGSTDTQYF.

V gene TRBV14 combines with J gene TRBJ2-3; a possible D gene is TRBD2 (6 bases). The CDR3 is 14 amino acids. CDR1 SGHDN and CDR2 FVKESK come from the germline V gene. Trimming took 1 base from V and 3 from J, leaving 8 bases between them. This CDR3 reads CASSQAGVTDTQYF. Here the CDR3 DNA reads TGTGCCAGCAGCCAAGCGGGGGTGACAGATACGCAGTATTTT.

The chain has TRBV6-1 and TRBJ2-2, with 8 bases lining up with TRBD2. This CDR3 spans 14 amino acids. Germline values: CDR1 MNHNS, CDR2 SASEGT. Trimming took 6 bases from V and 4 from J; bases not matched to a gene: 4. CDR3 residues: CASSGGAGTGELFF. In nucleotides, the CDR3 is TGTGCCAGCAGCGGGGGGGCGGGCACCGGGGAGCTGTTTTTT.